The 6 T cell receptor beta chains given below trace back to one sample, sequenced in a study of OX40 agonist ivuxolimab in advanced cancers. TCRdb's copy holds only in-frame clones and misses some; the assay was immunoSEQ multiplex PCR. The profile shows some 71,000 clones, 80% to 85% of them singletons. This specimen was CD4+ or CD8+ T cells sorted from blood, taken in a trial of the OX40 agonist ivuxolimab. These receptors came from an adult with an advanced solid tumor such as melanoma, head and neck, liver or kidney cancer.

This clone turned up a few times. The chain couples TRBV19 to TRBJ1-1, with TRBD1 matching over 9 bases. The CDR3 is made up of 14 amino acids. The V gene end was trimmed by 6 bases and the J gene end by 1 base; junction bases not matched to a gene: 3. Germline CDR1 reads LNHDA; CDR2 reads SQIVND (reference sequence). The CDR3 DNA reads as TGTGCCAGTAGGGGACAGGGTACGAACACTGAAGCTTTCTTT. Amino acids: CASRGQGTNTEAFF.

The chain carries TRBV19 and TRBJ1-5; D perhaps matches TRBD1 (5 bases). The germline V gene encodes CDR1 LNHDA and CDR2 SQIVND (reference sequence). Trimming pared 3 bases from V and 6 bases from J, leaving 12 bases between. The CDR3 length is 14 residues. The CDR3 coding sequence is TGTGCCAGTAGTATTATTCGAGGGGCTCAGCCCCAGCATTTT. Encoded protein: CASSIIRGAQPQHF.

The V gene is TRBV11-2, the J gene TRBJ1-1; TRBD1 agrees at 7 bases. Germline-derived CDR1 and CDR2 are SGHAT and FQNNGV. V lost 7 bases and J lost 3; bases outside the gene matches: 11. The CDR3 length is 15 residues. CDR3 protein: CASTTSGDSHTEAFF. CDR3 in DNA: TGTGCCAGCACTACCTCCGGGGACAGCCACACTGAAGCTTTCTTT.

This clone was seen more than once but under ten times. The CDR3 reads CASSDGRARETQYF. The CDR3 DNA reads as TGTGCCAGCAGTGATGGCAGGGCGAGAGAGACCCAGTACTTC. This chain uses TRBV2 with TRBJ2-5; possibly TRBD1 for D (5 bases). The CDR3 runs 14 residues. The V end was cut by 3 bases, the J end by 4 bases, with 12 bases between. Germline-derived CDR1 and CDR2 are SNHLY and FYNNEI.

The rearrangement uses TRBV4-3 and TRBJ1-1; D not resolved. V dropped 1 base and J dropped 7 bases, with 19 bases sitting between them. The CDR3 is 16 amino acids. From germline, CDR1 is LGHNA and CDR2 YSLEER. CDR3: CASSQAKDGSHGEAFF. DNA of the CDR3: TGCGCCAGCAGCCAAGCGAAGGACGGTAGCCATGGTGAAGCTTTCTTT.

The CDR3 DNA reads as TGTGCCAGCAGTCTTAGTCGGAACACGGGAAAGGGCTACACCTTC. Its protein product is CASSLSRNTGKGYTF. The chain couples TRBV2 to TRBJ1-2; no definite D call. Trimming shortened V by 5 bases and J by 8 bases, and 21 bases separated the two germline ends. Germline loops: CDR1 SNHLY, CDR2 FYNNEI. The CDR3 runs to 15 residues.